Shown below are 31 T cell receptor beta chains from a single sample sequenced in a study of blood T cell repertoires in COVID-19. TCRdb keeps only in-frame clones here, not all; method: immunoSEQ multiplex PCR. Here the sample spans some 200,000 clones, about four fifths being singletons. Input material: peripheral blood. These receptors were collected from a human donor with acute or convalescent COVID-19. The donor label of this sample is uncertain.

This chain connects TRBV6-6 to TRBJ2-7; tentatively, D is TRBD1 (5 bases). This CDR3 spans 14 amino acids. In germline, CDR1 is MNHNY, CDR2 SVGAGI (reference sequence). V was pared by 7 bases and J by 7 bases, with 20 bases between. The CDR3 reads CASNSLLGSGEQYF. CDR3 in DNA: TGTGCCAGCAATTCGCTGCTGGGCTCAGGGGAGCAGTACTTC.

This sequence joins TRBV28 and TRBJ2-5; the match to TRBD2 covers 8 bases. J lost 1 base, V lost 2 bases, and 9 bases had no gene match. The germline V gene has CDR1 MDHEN and CDR2 SYDVKM. This CDR3 has 17 amino acids. The CDR3 reads CASSLGFGREPQETQYF. In nucleotides, the CDR3 is TGTGCCAGCAGTTTAGGATTCGGGAGGGAACCCCAAGAGACCCAGTACTTC.

The CDR3 region is CASSYSIMGADSTEAFF. DNA of the CDR3: TGTGCCAGCAGTTACTCGATTATGGGGGCGGACAGCACTGAAGCTTTCTTT. V and J are TRBV6-2 or TRBV6-3 and TRBJ1-1, with D tentatively TRBD1 (6 bases). This CDR3 has 17 residues. The germline V gene encodes CDR1 MNHEY and CDR2 SVGEGT. V was cut by 0 bases and J by 4 bases, with 18 bases left in between.

The V and J genes are TRBV7-3 and TRBJ2-7, with D maybe TRBD2 (6 bases). CDR1 SGHTA and CDR2 FQGTGA come from the germline V gene. V lost 2 bases to trimming and J lost 3 bases, with 11 bases between them. This CDR3 is built from 14 residues. Here the CDR3 DNA reads TGTGCCAGCAGCTTAGATCGGGGGAGCTACGAGCAGTACTTC. As protein: CASSLDRGSYEQYF.

The chain uses TRBV5-1 and TRBJ2-1; D might be TRBD1 or TRBD2, each matching 9 bases. The CDR3 covers 17 residues. The germline V gene encodes CDR1 SGHRS and CDR2 YFSETQ. The ends were cut back, 7 bases at V and 7 bases at J, with 27 bases in the middle. CDR3 protein: CASGTGSSSGGPNEQFF. CDR3 coding DNA: TGCGCCAGCGGGACAGGGAGTTCGAGCGGGGGGCCAAATGAGCAGTTCTTC.

This clone appeared a few times. V and J are TRBV19 and TRBJ2-2; D may be TRBD1 (6 bases). V lost 1 base to trimming and J lost 4 bases, with 7 bases between them. Germline CDR1 and CDR2: LNHDA and SQIVND (reference sequence). This CDR3 has 14 amino acids. The CDR3 DNA is TGTGCCAGTAGTATAGGAGGGGGCACCGGGGAGCTGTTTTTT. This gives the protein CASSIGGGTGELFF. Looking up the rest from reference TRBV19 and TRBJ2-2 gives the full variable domain: DGGITQSPKYLFRKEGQNVTLSCEQNLNHDAMYWYRQDPGQGLRLIYYSQIVNDFQKGDIAEGYSVSREKKESFPLTVTSAQKNPTAFYLCASSIGGGTGELFFGEGSRLTVL.

The rearrangement links TRBV27 to TRBJ1-2; TRBD1 aligns across 8 bases. The junction had 17 bases not matched to a gene; V was cut back by 5 bases and J by 9 bases. The CDR3 consists of 16 residues. Germline V gene sequence: CDR1 MNHEY, CDR2 SMNVEV (reference sequence). In DNA, the CDR3 is TGTGCCAGCAGTCCGGGACAGGCCGAGCGCCCGTTAAGCTACACCTTC. Translating it yields CASSPGQAERPLSYTF.

This chain connects TRBV27 to TRBJ2-3; D unresolved. With 6 bases removed from V and 0 bases from J, the gap between germline ends came to 10 bases. This CDR3 contains 14 residues. Germline assignment: CDR1 MNHEY and CDR2 SMNVEV (reference sequence). CDR3 sequence (DNA): TGTGCCAGCAGCTACAGCCTTAGCACAGATACGCAGTATTTT. It translates to CASSYSLSTDTQYF.

The rearrangement uses TRBV5-3 and TRBJ1-4, with a possible D match to TRBD1 (5 bases). TRBV5-3 is treated as an ORF (open reading frame) with a function not yet certain. V lost 1 base to trimming and J lost 7 bases, with 23 bases between them. The CDR3 runs 18 residues. The CDR3 loop reads CARSLRRTPLSASEKLFF. The CDR3 coding sequence is TGTGCCAGAAGCTTGCGCAGGACACCCCTAAGCGCCAGTGAAAAACTGTTTTTT.

The CDR3 DNA reads TGTGCCAGCAGCTCCGGACTAGCGGGAGTCGAGCAGTACTTC. It encodes CASSSGLAGVEQYF. The V call is TRBV3-1 (or the pseudogene TRBV3-2), the J call TRBJ2-7; TRBD2 agrees at 13 bases. Germline CDR1 and CDR2: LGHDT and YNNKEL (reference sequence). V shed 5 bases and J 6 bases; nucleotides not matched to a gene: 4. The CDR3 runs 14 residues.

The chain employs TRBV10-3 and TRBJ1-2; perhaps TRBD1 as D (5 bases). Germline V gives CDR1 ENHRY, CDR2 SYGVKD. The CDR3 length is 15 residues. The ends were cut back, 3 bases at V and 3 bases at J, with 14 bases in the middle. The CDR3 DNA reads TGTGCCATCAGTGAACCGGACAAGGCTGACTATGGCTACACCTTC. Translated: CAISEPDKADYGYTF.

The CDR3 loop is CASTPIRGSYEQYF. Here the CDR3 DNA reads TGTGCCAGCACTCCCATCAGGGGTTCCTACGAGCAGTACTTC. The J gene is TRBJ2-7, the V gene TRBV28; possibly TRBD1 for D (6 bases). The CDR3 covers 14 residues. V lost 7 bases and J lost 1, with 14 bases in between. Germline values: CDR1 MDHEN, CDR2 SYDVKM.

The rearrangement joins TRBV18 to TRBJ2-3; D is uncertain. Per germline, CDR1 KGHSH and CDR2 LQKENI. This CDR3 comprises 13 residues. V was shortened by 3 bases and J by 5 bases, with 9 bases between the two germline ends. The CDR3: CASSPHPGDTQYF. CDR3 nucleotide sequence: TGTGCCAGCTCACCGCATCCGGGAGATACGCAGTATTTT.

CDR3 coding DNA: TGTGCCTGGAGTGTATCCCTATATGGCTACACCTTC. Amino acid sequence: CAWSVSLYGYTF. J is TRBJ1-2 and V is TRBV30; D not certain. The CDR3 consists of 12 residues. The V and J ends lost 0 bases and 5 bases respectively, with 7 bases between them. Germline-derived CDR1 and CDR2 are GTSNPN and SVGIG (reference sequence).

CDR3 residues: CASSGGGAGNTIYF. In nucleotides, the CDR3 is TGCGCCAGCAGCGGAGGAGGAGCTGGAAACACCATATATTTT. The chain joins TRBV5-1 to TRBJ1-3, with no clear D. The CDR3 consists of 14 residues. Germline-derived CDR1 and CDR2 are SGHRS and YFSETQ. Trimming took 4 bases from V and 2 from J, leaving 10 bases between them.

This chain connects TRBV19 to TRBJ1-6; 7 bases line up with TRBD1. CDR1 and CDR2 from the germline V gene are LNHDA and SQIVND (reference sequence). The ends lost 4 bases at V and 9 bases at J; junction bases unmatched: 6. CDR3 length equals 14 residues. The CDR3 nucleotides are TGTGCCAGTAGTAGTCAGGGGGTTAGTTCACCCCTCCACTTT. It yields the protein CASSSQGVSSPLHF.

V gene TRBV9 combines with J gene TRBJ1-2, with 12 bases matching TRBD1. The junction had 15 bases not matched to a gene; V was cut back by 3 bases and J by 3 bases. The CDR3 spans 19 residues. The germline gives CDR1 SGDLS, CDR2 YYNGEE. CDR3 loop: CASSEPEIWDRGRDYGYTF. The CDR3 bases are TGTGCCAGCAGCGAACCAGAGATATGGGACAGGGGGCGGGACTATGGCTACACCTTC.

The V gene is TRBV5-8, the J gene TRBJ1-3; no clear D. There are 15 residues in the CDR3. The ends were cut back, 4 bases at V and 0 bases at J, with 11 bases in the middle. Germline V gene sequence: CDR1 SGHTS, CDR2 YDEGEE. The CDR3 region is CASSIGEPSGNTIYF. CDR3 DNA sequence: TGTGCCAGCAGCATCGGAGAACCCTCTGGAAACACCATATATTTT.

This clone appeared a few times. The genes are TRBV29-1 and TRBJ1-5; 8 bases line up with TRBD1. Germline lookup yields CDR1 SQVTM and CDR2 ANQGSEA. The CDR3 loop spans 17 amino acids. Trimming cost V 6 bases and J 0 bases; bases outside gene matches: 13. CDR3 region: CSVPLRDRFNSNQPQHF. In nucleotides, the CDR3 is TGCAGCGTCCCCCTCCGGGACAGGTTTAATAGCAATCAGCCCCAGCATTTT.

The chain recombines TRBV25-1 with TRBJ1-1; D is possibly TRBD1 (6 bases). Germline CDR1 and CDR2: MGHDK and SYGVNS. CDR3 length: 11 amino acids. Trimming pared 8 bases from V and 5 bases from J, leaving 9 bases between. CDR3 sequence (DNA): TGTGCCAGCCAGGGGTATACTGAAGCTTTCTTT. It yields the protein CASQGYTEAFF.

This clone has a single count. V usage is TRBV19 and J usage is TRBJ1-4, with D possibly being TRBD1 (5 bases). Germline assignment: CDR1 LNHDA and CDR2 SQIVND (reference sequence). CDR3 length: 16 amino acids. V was cut by 3 bases and J by 4 bases, with 15 bases left in between. This CDR3 is CASSMGQGGINEKLFF. In DNA form, the CDR3 reads TGTGCCAGTAGTATGGGCCAGGGCGGGATTAATGAAAAACTGTTTTTT.

As DNA, the CDR3 is TGTGCCAGCAGCCAAGGGACTCTAGCGGGGGGTCATGAGACCCAGTACTTC. Protein product: CASSQGTLAGGHETQYF. V gene TRBV14 combines with J gene TRBJ2-5; 11 bases align to TRBD2. In germline, CDR1 is SGHDN, CDR2 FVKESK. Trimming removed 1 base from V and 5 bases from J; junction bases left unmatched: 9. CDR3 length: 17 amino acids. Complete variable domain (other parts from reference TRBV14 and TRBJ2-5): EAGVTQFPSHSVIEKGQTVTLRCDPISGHDNLYWYRRVMGKEIKFLLHFVKESKQDESGMPNNRFLAERTGGTYSTLKVQPAELEDSGVYFCASSQGTLAGGHETQYFGPGTRLLVL.

The chain uses TRBV29-1 and TRBJ1-3; 8 nucleotides line up with TRBD1. CDR1 is SQVTM, CDR2 ANQGSEA, per germline. V gave up 6 bases and J gave up 4 bases; unmatched junction bases: 2. The CDR3 loop spans 12 amino acids. This CDR3 is CSVGTGGNTIYF. CDR3 DNA: TGCAGCGTCGGGACAGGAGGAAACACCATATATTTT.

J is TRBJ2-3 and V is TRBV4-1, with 7 nucleotides matching TRBD2. The V gene end was trimmed by 3 bases and the J gene end by 2 bases; junction bases not matched to a gene: 2. The CDR3 covers 14 residues. CDR1 and CDR2 from the germline V gene are MGHRA and YSYEKL. The CDR3 sequence is CASSQLADTDTQYF. The CDR3 DNA reads TGCGCCAGCAGCCAGCTAGCGGACACAGATACGCAGTATTTT.

V gene TRBV5-5 combines with J gene TRBJ1-3; 9 nucleotides match TRBD1. Germline V gene lookup returns CDR1 SGHKS and CDR2 YYEKEE (reference sequence). CDR3 length: 16 amino acids. J gave up 6 bases and V 0 bases, and 7 bases lay outside the gene matches. This CDR3 is CASSLGWGQGLNTIYF. The DNA for the CDR3 is TGTGCCAGCAGCTTGGGCTGGGGACAGGGATTAAACACCATATATTTT.

The chain links TRBV2 to TRBJ2-3; possibly TRBD2 for D (5 bases). CDR1 and CDR2 from the germline V gene are SNHLY and FYNNEI. The V and J ends lost 1 base and 8 bases respectively, with 13 bases between them. The CDR3 covers 14 residues. The DNA for the CDR3 is TGTGCCAGCAGTGAAGGCCTAGCCCCGGGTACGCAGTATTTT. Protein sequence: CASSEGLAPGTQYF.

This chain links TRBV18 with TRBJ2-2, with 7 bases fitting TRBD2. This CDR3 has 14 residues. Germline CDR1 KGHSH, CDR2 LQKENI. V dropped 6 bases and J dropped 7; count of bases not matched to a gene: 8. The CDR3 loop is CASSPGREVGELFF. CDR3 in DNA: TGTGCCAGCTCCCCCGGACGGGAGGTCGGGGAGCTGTTTTTT.

The chain is built from TRBV14 and TRBJ1-3; D uncertain. The V end lost 0 bases, the J end lost 4 bases, and 10 bases lay between the germline ends. The CDR3 contains 15 residues. Per the germline V gene, CDR1 is SGHDN and CDR2 is FVKESK. The chain's CDR3 is CASSQDLAKGNTIYF. CDR3 bases: TGTGCCAGCAGCCAAGATCTAGCCAAAGGAAACACCATATATTTT.

This chain links TRBV29-1 with TRBJ2-5; D uncertain. The V end was cut by 6 bases, the J end by 5 bases, with 13 bases between. This CDR3 spans 12 amino acids. CDR1 SQVTM and CDR2 ANQGSEA come from the germline V gene. CDR3 amino acids: CSVQAAGETQYF. CDR3 sequence (DNA): TGCAGCGTCCAAGCTGCCGGGGAGACCCAGTACTTC.

The rearrangement joins TRBV5-1 to TRBJ2-2; 7 positions agree with TRBD1. There are 15 residues in the CDR3. In germline, CDR1 is SGHRS, CDR2 YFSETQ. The junction had 3 bases not matched to a gene; V was cut back by 0 bases and J by 4 bases. CDR3: CASSLDDRATGELFF. CDR3 bases: TGCGCCAGCAGCTTGGACGACAGGGCCACCGGGGAGCTGTTTTTT. The full variable domain, in which reference TRBV5-1 and TRBJ2-2 provide the parts outside the CDR3, is KAGVTQTPRYLIKTRGQQVTLSCSPISGHRSVSWYQQTPGQGLQFLFEYFSETQRNKGNFPGRFSGRQFSNSRSEMNVSTLELGDSALYLCASSLDDRATGELFFGEGSRLTVL.

CDR3 loop: CASSIDGLAGNYEQYF. In DNA form, the CDR3 reads TGTGCCAGTAGTATAGATGGACTAGCGGGGAACTACGAGCAGTACTTC. V and J are TRBV19 and TRBJ2-7; 12 bases line up with TRBD2. Germline CDR1 reads LNHDA; CDR2 reads SQIVND (reference sequence). The CDR3 loop spans 16 amino acids. Trimming took 0 bases from V and 3 from J; bases not matched to a gene: 3.